This TCR beta chain was retrieved from a study of control samples from healthy donors and cancer patients. Libraries were prepared by immunoSEQ multiplex PCR; TCRdb keeps only in-frame clonotypes and omits some of them. The sample includes approximately 160,000 clones, around 92% of them seen just once. The CDR3 totals 11 residues. Germline CDR1 is LNHDA and CDR2 is SQIVND (reference sequence). Between the trimmed V and J ends, which lost 7 bases and 8 bases, there was a span of 8 bases. This clonotype originated in a woman aged 35 to 49 in good health. The specimen was blood. The chain couples TRBV19 to TRBJ1-4; D remains ambiguous. The CDR3 spells CASIGEEKLFF. In nucleotides, the CDR3 is TGTGCCAGTATCGGGGAAGAAAAACTGTTTTTT.